The clone carrying this TCR beta chain turned up a few times. What it recognizes is unknown. The data stem from a study of T-cell reconstitution after alpha-beta-depleted transplantation in children. The CDR3 covers 19 residues. Deletions cut 3 bases from V and 2 bases from J, with 26 bases between. The germline V gene has CDR1 DFQATT and CDR2 SNEGSKA (reference sequence). As it was prepared, the TCRbeta library received unique molecular identifiers. TCRdb reprocessed the PCR reads with MiXCR, giving one entry per CDR3 protein. The sample carries 600,000 or so distinct CDR3 sequences, more than 20% recorded once. Study-wide results and caveats: T cells produced anew were the main source of T-cell counts and diversity one year after transplant.

This receptor was taken from a boy younger than two who had a stem cell transplant for acute myeloid leukemia, so the T cells may come from the graft donor. The specimen was PBMCs, mostly from graft donor cells, collected 360 days after TCRalphabeta/CD19-depleted stem cell transplant. The chain joins TRBV20-1 to TRBJ1-5; the D gene is possibly TRBD1 (5 bases). The DNA for the CDR3 is TGCAGTGCTAGTACGTGGGGGGACCGTTTTGTACCTGGCAATCAGCCCCAGCATTTT. As protein: CSASTWGDRFVPGNQPQHF.